A selection of T cell receptor beta chains follows, all from one sample in a study of cytomegalovirus exposure and HLA in healthy donors. Sequencing was performed with immunoSEQ multiplex PCR; in TCRdb, only in-frame clones are kept and a portion is missing. There are 150,000 to 200,000 clones in the sample; around 73% occur only once, and approximately 5.1% lies in the top ten. The sample consisted of PBMCs. These receptors originate from a woman aged 18-29 years in good health and CMV-seropositive. Each CDR3 is given with its conserved first and last residue. The D gene is left open where the match is weak. For some rows the clone size is stated as once, few or many, or as a class when expanded; others skip it.

J: TRBJ1-1
D: TRBD1
size: once
V: TRBV7-9
length: 14
DNA: TGTGCCAGCAGCCCGGGACAGGGGGTCGCTGAAGCTTTCTTT
CDR3: CASSPGQGVAEAFF

J: TRBJ1-5
D: TRBD1
size: .
V: TRBV4-2
length: 15
DNA: TGTGCCAGCAGCCCCCGACAGGGTGGGCATCAGCCCCAGCATTTT
CDR3: CASSPRQGGHQPQHF

J: TRBJ2-7
D: TRBD1
size: .
V: TRBV9
length: 14
DNA: TGTGCCAGCAGCGTAGGAGGGGGCAGCGACGAGCAGTACTTC
CDR3: CASSVGGGSDEQYF

J: TRBJ2-1
D: TRBD2
size: once
V: TRBV9
length: 19
DNA: TGTGCCAGCAGCCCTCAGGGGGGGACTAGCGGGGTGGGCCACAATGAGCAGTTCTTC
CDR3: CASSPQGGTSGVGHNEQFF

J: TRBJ1-6
D: TRBD1
size: .
V: TRBV30
length: 12
DNA: TGTGCCTGGGACAGGGAAAATTCACCCCTCCACTTT
CDR3: CAWDRENSPLHF

J: TRBJ2-7
D: .
size: .
V: TRBV6-5
length: 10
DNA: TGTGCCCCAGGGGGGCAGGCGGAGTACTTC
CDR3: CAPGGQAEYF

J: TRBJ2-5
D: TRBD2
size: .
V: TRBV11-2
length: 15
DNA: TGTGCCAGCAGCTTAGATGGACTAGCGGTTGAGACCCAGTACTTC
CDR3: CASSLDGLAVETQYF

J: TRBJ1-2
D: TRBD1
size: .
V: TRBV6-1
length: 15
DNA: TGTGCCAGCAGTCTCGACAGGGTAGATAACTATGGCTACACCTTC
CDR3: CASSLDRVDNYGYTF

J: TRBJ2-1
D: TRBD2
size: .
V: TRBV7-9
length: 15
DNA: TGTGCCAGCAGCTTAGGAAGCGGGGGGGCCCATGAGCAGTTCTTC
CDR3: CASSLGSGGAHEQFF

J: TRBJ2-5
D: .
size: .
V: TRBV6-5
length: 14
DNA: TGTGCCAGCAGTAGGAGCGGGCTAGCGGAGACCCAGTACTTC
CDR3: CASSRSGLAETQYF

J: TRBJ2-3
D: .
size: .
V: TRBV30
length: 15
DNA: TGTGCCTGGAGCTCTCGACTCACCAGCACAGATACGCAGTATTTT
CDR3: CAWSSRLTSTDTQYF

J: TRBJ2-7
D: .
size: .
V: TRBV25-1
length: 16
DNA: TGTGCCAGCAGTGAAACTGGCGGGGGCTCCTCCTACGAGCAGTACTTC
CDR3: CASSETGGGSSYEQYF

J: TRBJ1-2
D: TRBD1
size: .
V: TRBV6-1
length: 16
DNA: TGTGCCAGCAGTGAACAACGGTGGACAGGGCTCTATGGCTACACCTTC
CDR3: CASSEQRWTGLYGYTF

J: TRBJ2-2
D: .
size: few
V: TRBV6-6
length: 13
DNA: TGTGCCAGCAGTTACGTGGCCCTCGGGGAGCTGTTTTTT
CDR3: CASSYVALGELFF

J: TRBJ2-7
D: .
size: .
V: TRBV27
length: 15
DNA: TGTGCCAGTATCGGGCAGGGATCAACTGGTTTCGAGCAGTACTTC
CDR3: CASIGQGSTGFEQYF

J: TRBJ1-2
D: TRBD1
size: few
V: TRBV27
length: 15
DNA: TGTGCCAGCAGTTCTACCGGGACAGGGAACTATGGCTACACCTTC
CDR3: CASSSTGTGNYGYTF

J: TRBJ1-1
D: .
size: .
V: TRBV15
length: 14
DNA: TGTGCCACCAGCCCACGAGGGGGGGGCACTGAAGCTTTCTTT
CDR3: CATSPRGGGTEAFF

J: TRBJ2-3
D: TRBD2
size: .
V: TRBV29-1
length: 20
DNA: TGCAGCGTTGACACAGCTGGGACTAGCGGGGGAAGAGGGAGCACAGATACGCAGTATTTT
CDR3: CSVDTAGTSGGRGSTDTQYF

J: TRBJ2-6
D: .
size: .
V: TRBV5-1
length: 15
DNA: TGCGCCAGCAGCGCTGACAGCTCTGGGGCCAACGTCCTGACTTTC
CDR3: CASSADSSGANVLTF

J: TRBJ2-7
D: .
size: .
V: TRBV27
length: 13
DNA: TGTGCCAGCAGTTTCTCAGGGACCTACGAGCAGTACTTC
CDR3: CASSFSGTYEQYF

J: TRBJ2-1
D: .
size: .
V: TRBV14
length: 17
DNA: TGTGCCAGCAGCCAAGGGCCGGGGGTCGAGTTGGACAATGAGCAGTTCTTC
CDR3: CASSQGPGVELDNEQFF

J: TRBJ1-4
D: TRBD1
size: .
V: TRBV6-5
length: 13
DNA: TGTGCCAGCAGGGCCGGGACAGATGAAAAACTGTTTTTT
CDR3: CASRAGTDEKLFF

J: TRBJ1-3
D: TRBD1
size: .
V: TRBV6-1
length: 13
DNA: TGTAGCATGTGGGAAGGGGGCGGAAACACCATATATTTT
CDR3: CSMWEGGGNTIYF

J: TRBJ1-4
D: TRBD1
size: .
V: TRBV4-1
length: 14
DNA: TGCGCCAGCAGCCAAGGGACAGGGGACGAAAAACTGTTTTTT
CDR3: CASSQGTGDEKLFF

J: TRBJ2-7
D: .
size: .
V: TRBV5-1
length: 14
DNA: TGCGCCAGCAGCCCCGACTCCAGGGTGAGCGAGCAGTACTTC
CDR3: CASSPDSRVSEQYF

J: TRBJ2-1
D: TRBD1
size: .
V: TRBV18
length: 15
DNA: TGTGCCAGCTCACTGACGACAGGGTCCTTTAATGAGCAGTTCTTC
CDR3: CASSLTTGSFNEQFF

J: TRBJ2-3
D: TRBD2
size: .
V: TRBV9
length: 16
DNA: TGTGCCAGCGGACGATCGACTAGCGGGGGCACAGATACGCAGTATTTT
CDR3: CASGRSTSGGTDTQYF

J: TRBJ2-3
D: TRBD2
size: .
V: TRBV2
length: 15
DNA: TGTGCCAGCATTAGTCTAGCGGGGGGCACAGATACGCAGTATTTT
CDR3: CASISLAGGTDTQYF

J: TRBJ1-2
D: .
size: once
V: TRBV6-5
length: 14
DNA: TGTGCCAGCACCTCAATTGGCGGCGCCTATGGCTACACCTTC
CDR3: CASTSIGGAYGYTF

J: TRBJ1-2
D: .
size: .
V: TRBV4-3
length: 17
DNA: TGCGCCAGCAGCCAAGATCCCCACAGGGAAGTAAGCTATGGCTACACCTTC
CDR3: CASSQDPHREVSYGYTF

J: TRBJ2-5
D: TRBD1
size: .
V: TRBV11-3
length: 12
DNA: TGTGCCAGCAGCTTAGGGGACAGGGAACAGTACTTC
CDR3: CASSLGDREQYF

J: TRBJ1-6
D: TRBD1
size: .
V: TRBV2
length: 14
DNA: TGTGCCAGCAGAAGTACAGGGGGTCATTCACCCCTCCACTTT
CDR3: CASRSTGGHSPLHF